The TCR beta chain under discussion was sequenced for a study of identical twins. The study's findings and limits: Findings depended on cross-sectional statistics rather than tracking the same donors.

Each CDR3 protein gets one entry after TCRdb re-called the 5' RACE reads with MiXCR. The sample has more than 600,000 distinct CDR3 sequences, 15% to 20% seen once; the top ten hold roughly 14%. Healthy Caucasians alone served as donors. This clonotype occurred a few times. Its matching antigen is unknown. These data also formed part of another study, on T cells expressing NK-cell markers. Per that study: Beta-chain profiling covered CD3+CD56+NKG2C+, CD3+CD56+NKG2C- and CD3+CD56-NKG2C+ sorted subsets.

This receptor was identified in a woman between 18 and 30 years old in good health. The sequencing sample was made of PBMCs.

This CDR3 is CASSLSAADTQYF. The CDR3 DNA reads as TGTGCCAGCAGCTTGTCCGCGGCAGATACGCAGTATTTT. The rearrangement joins TRBV7-9 to TRBJ2-3; no definite D call. In germline, CDR1 is SEHNR, CDR2 FQNEAQ (reference sequence). Deletions cut 3 bases from V and 4 bases from J, with 8 bases between. This CDR3 has 13 amino acids. Full variable domain (missing parts from reference TRBV7-9 and TRBJ2-3): DTGVSQNPRHKITKRGQNVTFRCDPISEHNRLYWYRQTLGQGPEFLTYFQNEAQLEKSRLLSDRFSAERPKGSFSTLEIQRTEQGDSAMYLCASSLSAADTQYFGPGTRLTVL.